Below, 20 T cell receptor beta chains from the same sample are listed, as sequenced in a study of Ad26.COV2.S vaccination and SARS-CoV-2 variants. Measured with immunoSEQ multiplex PCR; TCRdb has only the in-frame clones, and not every one. The repertoire holds almost 400,000 clones, with roughly 90% as singletons. Documented treatment: roughly 18 received Ad26.COV2.S at low or high dose, single or two shots; roughly 5 received placebo; per-sample allocation not given. Collection of samples fell on day 63 after the first vaccine or placebo injection. The sample was peripheral blood, taken in a trial of Ad26.COV2.S vaccine versus placebo. These receptors all stem from a person between 18 and 60 years old who received the Ad26.COV2.S COVID-19 vaccine or a placebo.

The chain is built from TRBV5-8 and TRBJ2-7; TRBD2 is a possible D gene (7 bases). V lost 2 bases and J lost 6, with 18 bases in between. This CDR3 is built from 15 residues. Per the germline V gene, CDR1 is SGHTS and CDR2 is YDEGEE. Written as DNA, the CDR3 is TGTGCCAGCAGCTTACGGGGGGCCCCCTCTACCGAGCAGTACTTC. Its translation is CASSLRGAPSTEQYF.

The chain uses TRBV30 and TRBJ2-7; D is possibly TRBD1 (6 bases). CDR1 is GTSNPN, CDR2 SVGIG, per germline (reference sequence). Trimming left V 3 bases short and J 5 bases short, with 20 bases between. This CDR3 contains 15 residues. CDR3 sequence reads: CAWSPDRSFPHEQYF. The CDR3 DNA is TGTGCCTGGAGCCCCGACAGGAGTTTCCCTCACGAGCAGTACTTC. The whole variable domain, remainder taken from reference TRBV30 and TRBJ2-7, is SQTIHQWPATLVQPVGSPLSLECTVEGTSNPNLYWYRQAAGRGLQLLFYSVGIGQISSEVPQNLSASRPQDRQFILSSKKLLLSDSGFYLCAWSPDRSFPHEQYFGPGTRLTVT.

In the case of this clone: The identical CDR3 is also encoded by other nucleotide sequences in the sample. V usage is TRBV7-9 and J usage is TRBJ1-1; D is uncertain. V lost 1 base, J lost 2 bases, and 5 bases lay in between. The CDR3 runs to 13 residues. The germline V gene encodes CDR1 SEHNR and CDR2 FQNEAQ (reference sequence). The CDR3 nucleotides are TGTGCCAGCAGCTTAGAGGGCAACACTGAAGCTTTCTTT. Protein product: CASSLEGNTEAFF.

This chain joins TRBV2 and TRBJ1-5; D call uncertain. V shed 6 bases and J shed 4 bases, with 13 bases lying between them. The CDR3 is 14 residues long. Germline CDR1 and CDR2: SNHLY and FYNNEI. Here the CDR3 reads CASSPGLGNQPQHF. The CDR3 DNA sequence: TGTGCCAGCAGCCCTGGATTGGGAAATCAGCCCCAGCATTTT. Full variable domain (missing parts from reference TRBV2 and TRBJ1-5): EPEVTQTPSHQVTQMGQEVILRCVPISNHLYFYWYRQILGQKVEFLVSFYNNEISEKSEIFDDQFSVERPDGSNFTLKIRSTKLEDSAMYFCASSPGLGNQPQHFGDGTRLSIL.

CDR3 nucleotides: TGTGCCAGTAAATTCAGCGGGAGCACAGATACGCAGTATTTT. Translating it yields CASKFSGSTDTQYF. V and J are TRBV19 and TRBJ2-3; possibly TRBD2 for D (6 bases). Per germline, CDR1 LNHDA and CDR2 SQIVND (reference sequence). This CDR3 has 14 residues. V was pared by 7 bases and J by 0 bases, with 11 bases between.

V is TRBV10-3 and J is TRBJ1-4; the match to TRBD1 covers 8 bases. The CDR3 runs 13 residues. After removal of 10 bases from V and 7 bases from J, the junction contained 8 bases not matched to a gene. Germline CDR1 and CDR2: ENHRY and SYGVKD. CDR3 DNA sequence: TGTGCCACGAAATCGGACAGGGCTGAAAAACTGTTTTTT. Translating it yields CATKSDRAEKLFF.

The chain employs TRBV11-3 and TRBJ2-7; D not resolved. Germline V gene lookup returns CDR1 SGHNT and CDR2 YENEEA. The CDR3 extends over 12 amino acids. The V gene lost 1 base and the J gene lost 3 bases, with 4 bases spanning the gap. The CDR3 here is CASSLGNYEQYF. Here the CDR3 DNA reads TGTGCCAGCAGCTTAGGAAACTACGAGCAGTACTTC.

The V gene is TRBV12-5, the J gene TRBJ1-1; TRBD1 might be the D (6 bases). The V gene's germline CDR1 is LGHNT and CDR2 FRNRAP. Trimming shortened V by 7 bases and J by 5 bases, and 17 bases separated the two germline ends. This CDR3 is 14 amino acids long. As DNA, the CDR3 is TGTGCTAGTGTCCCGAGGGGGGAAGAGACTGAAGCTTTCTTT. Residues: CASVPRGEETEAFF.

The chain joins TRBV27 to TRBJ2-2, with 8 bases fitting TRBD1. The germline V gene encodes CDR1 MNHEY and CDR2 SMNVEV (reference sequence). This CDR3 contains 16 residues. V dropped 5 bases and J dropped 2; count of bases not matched to a gene: 7. Here the CDR3 DNA reads TGTGCCAGCAGTCTCCGGACAGGGCGCAACACCGGGGAGCTGTTTTTT. Protein product: CASSLRTGRNTGELFF.

The V call is TRBV3-1 (or the pseudogene TRBV3-2), the J call TRBJ2-1; 9 bases agree with TRBD2. CDR1 LGHDT and CDR2 YNNKEL come from the germline V gene (reference sequence). The CDR3 loop spans 20 amino acids. Trimming at V came to 1 base and at J to 0 bases, leaving 13 bases not matched to a gene. CDR3 nucleotides: TGTGCCAGCAGCCAAGGACTGGCGGGAGGGCCGCGTAGCTCCTACAATGAGCAGTTCTTC. Translating it yields CASSQGLAGGPRSSYNEQFF.

This clone was detected a few times. The chain couples TRBV6-1 to TRBJ1-5; D is unresolved. CDR1 and CDR2 (germline): MNHNS, SASEGT. The CDR3 length is 13 residues. Trimming removed 2 bases at V and 3 bases at J, with 5 bases between. The CDR3 is CASSEWVNQPQHF. The CDR3 nucleotides read TGTGCCAGCAGTGAATGGGTCAATCAGCCCCAGCATTTT.

The V and J genes are TRBV14 and TRBJ2-1; possible D gene TRBD2, 5 bases. Deletions cut 4 bases from V and 3 bases from J, with 16 bases between. There are 16 residues in the CDR3. The germline gives CDR1 SGHDN, CDR2 FVKESK. CDR3 loop: CASSREPPEGYNEQFF. DNA of the CDR3: TGTGCCAGCAGCCGAGAACCCCCAGAGGGCTACAATGAGCAGTTCTTC. Looking up the rest from reference TRBV14 and TRBJ2-1 gives the full variable domain: EAGVTQFPSHSVIEKGQTVTLRCDPISGHDNLYWYRRVMGKEIKFLLHFVKESKQDESGMPNNRFLAERTGGTYSTLKVQPAELEDSGVYFCASSREPPEGYNEQFFGPGTRLTVL.

The chain has TRBV28 and TRBJ2-5; D is perhaps TRBD2 (6 bases). The CDR3 covers 14 residues. The germline V and J ends were trimmed by 7 bases and 5 bases, with 17 bases remaining between them. Germline CDR1 and CDR2: MDHEN and SYDVKM. CDR3 DNA: TGTGCCAGCACTCACCGGAGGGGTAGGGAGACCCAGTACTTC. Translating it yields CASTHRRGRETQYF.

The gene calls are TRBV12-3 or TRBV12-4 and TRBJ1-5, with 7 bases that match TRBD1. V lost 6 bases to trimming and J lost 10 bases; unmatched junction nucleotides: 6. This CDR3 has 12 residues. The DNA for the CDR3 is TGTGCCAGCAGGTCCGGGACAGCACCCCAGCATTTT. It translates to CASRSGTAPQHF.

The gene calls are TRBV21-1 and TRBJ1-3; the D call TRBD1 from the table was never checked on the DNA. TRBV21-1 represents a pseudogene. The CDR3 length is 14 residues. The CDR3 here is CASRQLSSGNTIYF. The DNA for the CDR3 is TGTGCCAGCCGACAGTTGAGCTCTGGAAACACCATATATTTT.

V and J are TRBV5-8 and TRBJ1-2, with a tentative D call TRBD1 (6 bases). Trimming removed 4 bases from V and 7 bases from J, with 17 bases in between. The length of the CDR3 is 14 residues. The V gene's germline CDR1 is SGHTS and CDR2 YDEGEE. The CDR3 DNA reads as TGTGCCAGCAGCCCTACACAGGGCCTAGGTGGCTACACCTTC. This sequence encodes CASSPTQGLGGYTF.

This chain connects TRBV29-1 to TRBJ2-3; a possible D gene is TRBD2 (6 bases). CDR1 is SQVTM and CDR2 is ANQGSEA in the germline V gene. Trimming left V 0 bases short and J 8 bases short, with 24 bases between. CDR3 length: 17 residues. CDR3 nucleotide sequence: TGCAGCGTTGAAGATTTTGCAAAAATCCCTACTAGCCGTACGCAGTATTTT. It yields the protein CSVEDFAKIPTSRTQYF.

V usage is TRBV4-2 and J usage is TRBJ2-3; tentative D call: TRBD1 (6 bases). CDR3 size: 15 residues. Trimming removed 1 base from V and 6 bases from J, with 14 bases in between. Germline V gives CDR1 LGHNA, CDR2 YNFKEQ. CDR3 region: CASSQGFHRADTQYF. The CDR3 nucleotides read TGTGCCAGCAGCCAAGGATTCCACAGGGCCGATACGCAGTATTTT.

The V and J genes are TRBV27 and TRBJ1-1; tentative D call: TRBD1 (5 bases). V gave up 2 bases and J gave up 0 bases, with 10 bases separating them. The CDR3 covers 15 residues. Germline V lookup: CDR1 MNHEY, CDR2 SMNVEV (reference sequence). The DNA of the CDR3 is TGTGCCAGCAGTTTAGGCCCAGGGATGAACACTGAAGCTTTCTTT. Encoded protein: CASSLGPGMNTEAFF.

In this sample, this clone turned up once. The chain couples TRBV18 to TRBJ2-7; tentatively, D is TRBD2 (5 bases). The germline V gene encodes CDR1 KGHSH and CDR2 LQKENI. Trimming took 3 bases from V and 0 from J, leaving 18 bases between them. The CDR3 covers 17 residues. In nucleotides, the CDR3 is TGTGCCAGCTCACCTCAACCCCCCTGGAGCGGCTCCTACGAGCAGTACTTC. Translating it yields CASSPQPPWSGSYEQYF.